This TCR beta chain appears in the sequencing data of a study of T cells in Graves' hyperthyroidism and ophthalmopathy. Whole-study context: Before treatment of any kind, peripheral blood was taken at initial diagnosis.

Researchers amplified the TCR beta CDR3 regions from RNA transcripts. A set of HTBI primers served as the primers for a first-round RT-PCR of the TCR CDR3. TCRdb re-called the multiplex PCR reads with MiXCR, one entry per CDR3 protein. In the table there are about 380,000 distinct CDR3 sequences, around 13% of which are singletons. This clonotype was detected ten times or more. The CDR3 covers 12 residues. V lost 6 bases, J lost 9 bases, and 15 bases lay in between. Germline CDR1 is DFQATT and CDR2 is SNEGSKA (reference sequence). The diagnoses drew upon clinical symptoms, serum thyroxine and TRAb, thyroid ultrasound and orbital computed tomography.

Input material: blood. J is TRBJ2-1 and V is TRBV20-1, with D perhaps TRBD1 (6 bases). The receptor comes from a woman in her twenties or thirties with Graves' ophthalmopathy. This CDR3 is CSAGQRLGEQFF. CDR3 DNA: TGCAGTGCCGGACAGCGTTTGGGTGAGCAGTTCTTC.